The present TCR beta chain was sequenced within a study of cytomegalovirus exposure and HLA in healthy donors. Study findings and constraints: The Asian-associated ancestry cluster reportedly had fewer N-insertions than the roughly 670-donor mean in a later analysis.

As concerns this clone: Antigen specificity is unknown.

A multiplex PCR was run with 60 Vbeta primers and 13 Jbeta primers. Clones were read by immunoSEQ multiplex PCR, and TCRdb kept only the in-frame ones, dropping some. The top ten clones hold roughly 0.095% of a sample with 180,000 or so clones, 82% of them seen once. Sample: PBMCs. The sequence was obtained from a boy aged 2-9 years in good health and CMV-seronegative.

The CDR3 loop reads CASSPRAGGREQYF. CDR3 nucleotide sequence: TGTGCCAGCAGCCCCCGGGCGGGGGGGCGCGAGCAGTACTTC. The gene calls are TRBV9 and TRBJ2-5, with TRBD2 matching over 9 bases. The J call is in doubt because the DNA end fits TRBJ2-7 better. Germline CDR1 SGDLS, CDR2 YYNGEE. The CDR3 spans 14 residues.